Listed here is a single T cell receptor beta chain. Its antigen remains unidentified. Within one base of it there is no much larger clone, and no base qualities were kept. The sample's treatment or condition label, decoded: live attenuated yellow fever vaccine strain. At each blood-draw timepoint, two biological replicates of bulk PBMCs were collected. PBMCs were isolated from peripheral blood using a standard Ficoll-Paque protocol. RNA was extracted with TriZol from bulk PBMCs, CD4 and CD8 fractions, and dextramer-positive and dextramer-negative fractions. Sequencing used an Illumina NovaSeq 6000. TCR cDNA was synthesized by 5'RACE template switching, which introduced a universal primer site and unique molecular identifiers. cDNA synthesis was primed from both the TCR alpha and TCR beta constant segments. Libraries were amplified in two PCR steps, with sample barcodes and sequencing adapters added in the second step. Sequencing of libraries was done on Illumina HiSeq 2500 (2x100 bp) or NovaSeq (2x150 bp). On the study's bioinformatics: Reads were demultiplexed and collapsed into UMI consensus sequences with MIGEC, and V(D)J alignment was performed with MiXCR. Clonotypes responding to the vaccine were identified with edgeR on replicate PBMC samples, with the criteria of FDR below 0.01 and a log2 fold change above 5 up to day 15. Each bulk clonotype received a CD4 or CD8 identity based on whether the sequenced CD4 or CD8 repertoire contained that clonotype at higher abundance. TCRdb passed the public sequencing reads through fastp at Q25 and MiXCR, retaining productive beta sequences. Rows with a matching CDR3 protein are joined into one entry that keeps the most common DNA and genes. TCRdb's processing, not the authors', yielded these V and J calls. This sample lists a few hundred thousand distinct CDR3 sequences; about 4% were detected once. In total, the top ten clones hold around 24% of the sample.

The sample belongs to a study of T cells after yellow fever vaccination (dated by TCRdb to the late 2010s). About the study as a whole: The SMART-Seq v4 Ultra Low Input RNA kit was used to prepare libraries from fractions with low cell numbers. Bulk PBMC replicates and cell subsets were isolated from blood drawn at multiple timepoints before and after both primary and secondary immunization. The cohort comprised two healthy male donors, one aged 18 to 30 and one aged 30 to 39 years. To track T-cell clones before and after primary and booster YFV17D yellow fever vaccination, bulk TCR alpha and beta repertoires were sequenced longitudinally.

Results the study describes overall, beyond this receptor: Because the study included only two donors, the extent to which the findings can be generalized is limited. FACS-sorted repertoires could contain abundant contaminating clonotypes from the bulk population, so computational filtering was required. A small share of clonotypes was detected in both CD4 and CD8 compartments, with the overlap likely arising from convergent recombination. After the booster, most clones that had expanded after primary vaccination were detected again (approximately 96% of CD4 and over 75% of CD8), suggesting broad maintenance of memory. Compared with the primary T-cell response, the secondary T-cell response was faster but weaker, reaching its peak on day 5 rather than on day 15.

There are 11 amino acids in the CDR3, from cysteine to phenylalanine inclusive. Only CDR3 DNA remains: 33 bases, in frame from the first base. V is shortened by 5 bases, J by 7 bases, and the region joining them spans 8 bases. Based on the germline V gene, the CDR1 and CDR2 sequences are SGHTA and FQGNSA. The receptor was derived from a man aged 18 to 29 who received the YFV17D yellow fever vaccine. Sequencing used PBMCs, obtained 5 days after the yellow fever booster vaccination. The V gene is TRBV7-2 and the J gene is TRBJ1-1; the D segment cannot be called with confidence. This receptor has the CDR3 CASSRYSEAFF. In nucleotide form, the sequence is TGTGCCAGCAGCCGTTACAGTGAAGCTTTCTTT.